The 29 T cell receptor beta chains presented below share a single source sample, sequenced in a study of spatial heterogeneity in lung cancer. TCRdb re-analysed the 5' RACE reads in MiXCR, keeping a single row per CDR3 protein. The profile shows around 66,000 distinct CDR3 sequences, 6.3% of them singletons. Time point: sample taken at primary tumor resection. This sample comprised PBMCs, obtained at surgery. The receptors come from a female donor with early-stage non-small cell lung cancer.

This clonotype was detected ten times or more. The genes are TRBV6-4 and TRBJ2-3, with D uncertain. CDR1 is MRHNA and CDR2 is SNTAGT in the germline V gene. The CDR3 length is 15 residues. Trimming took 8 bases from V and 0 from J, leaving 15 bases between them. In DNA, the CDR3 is TGTGCCAGCTCCATCCTACAACCTAGCACAGATACGCAGTATTTT. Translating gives CASSILQPSTDTQYF.

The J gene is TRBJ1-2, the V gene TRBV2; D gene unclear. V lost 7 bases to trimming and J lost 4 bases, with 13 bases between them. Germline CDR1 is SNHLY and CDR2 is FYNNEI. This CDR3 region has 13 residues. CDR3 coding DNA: TGTGCCAGCAAGGCGGACGGAGCCTATGGCTACACCTTC. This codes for CASKADGAYGYTF. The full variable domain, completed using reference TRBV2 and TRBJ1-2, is EPEVTQTPSHQVTQMGQEVILRCVPISNHLYFYWYRQILGQKVEFLVSFYNNEISEKSEIFDDQFSVERPDGSNFTLKIRSTKLEDSAMYFCASKADGAYGYTFGSGTRLTVV.

CDR3 sequence (DNA): TGTGCCAGCAGTTTGGTGGGCAGGGACTACCCCGGGGCCAACGTCCTGACTTTC. Protein product: CASSLVGRDYPGANVLTF. The V gene is TRBV28, the J gene TRBJ2-6, with 7 bases lining up with TRBD2. CDR1 and CDR2 from the germline V gene are MDHEN and SYDVKM. The length of the CDR3 is 18 residues. V gave up 3 bases and J gave up 4 bases; unmatched junction bases: 12.

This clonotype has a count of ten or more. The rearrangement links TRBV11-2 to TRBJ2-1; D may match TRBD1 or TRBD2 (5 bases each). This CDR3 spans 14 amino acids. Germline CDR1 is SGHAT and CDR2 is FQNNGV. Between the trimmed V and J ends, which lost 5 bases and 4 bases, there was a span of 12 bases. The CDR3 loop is CASSQGRTYNEQFF. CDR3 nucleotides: TGTGCCAGCAGCCAGGGACGGACTTACAATGAGCAGTTCTTC.

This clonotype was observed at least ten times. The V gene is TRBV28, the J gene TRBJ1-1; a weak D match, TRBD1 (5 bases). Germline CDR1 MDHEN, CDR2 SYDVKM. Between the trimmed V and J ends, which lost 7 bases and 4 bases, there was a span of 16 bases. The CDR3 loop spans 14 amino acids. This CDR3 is CASTVFRDGTEAFF. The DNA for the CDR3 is TGTGCCAGCACCGTATTCAGGGACGGCACTGAAGCTTTCTTT.

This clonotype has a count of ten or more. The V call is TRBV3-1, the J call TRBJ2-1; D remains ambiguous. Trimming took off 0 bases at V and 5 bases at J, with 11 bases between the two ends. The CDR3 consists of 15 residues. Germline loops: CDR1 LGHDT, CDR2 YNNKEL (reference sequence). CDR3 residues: CASSQDLGPHNEQFF. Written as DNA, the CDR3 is TGTGCCAGCAGCCAAGATCTAGGCCCTCACAATGAGCAGTTCTTC.

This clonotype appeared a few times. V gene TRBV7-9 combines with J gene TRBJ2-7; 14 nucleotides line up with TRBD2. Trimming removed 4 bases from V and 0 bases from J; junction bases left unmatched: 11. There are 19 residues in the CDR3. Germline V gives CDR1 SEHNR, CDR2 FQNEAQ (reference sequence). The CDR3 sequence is CASSSRPGTSGGNSYEQYF. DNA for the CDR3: TGTGCCAGCAGCTCGAGACCCGGGACTAGCGGGGGCAACTCCTACGAGCAGTACTTC.

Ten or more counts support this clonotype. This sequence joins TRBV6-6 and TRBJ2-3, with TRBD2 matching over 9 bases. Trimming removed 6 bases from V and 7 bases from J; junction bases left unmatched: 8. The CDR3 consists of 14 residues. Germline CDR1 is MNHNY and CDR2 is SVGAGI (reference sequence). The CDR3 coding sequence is TGTGCCAGCAGACTAGCGGGCGCTGCTCATACGCAGTATTTT. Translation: CASRLAGAAHTQYF.

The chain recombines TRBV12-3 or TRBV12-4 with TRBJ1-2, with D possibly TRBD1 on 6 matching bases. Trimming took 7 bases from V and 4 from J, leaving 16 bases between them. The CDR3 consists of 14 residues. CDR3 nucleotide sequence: TGTGCCAGCACTGTTAGGGGGGGCAGCTATGGCTACACCTTC. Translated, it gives CASTVRGGSYGYTF.

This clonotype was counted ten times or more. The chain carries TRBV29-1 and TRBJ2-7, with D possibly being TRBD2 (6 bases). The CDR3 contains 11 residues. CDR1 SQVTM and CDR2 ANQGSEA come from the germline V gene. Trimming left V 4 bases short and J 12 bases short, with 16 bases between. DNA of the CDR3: TGCAGCGTTGTTGTTGTCGGGAGCTGGTACTTC. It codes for CSVVVVGSWYF.

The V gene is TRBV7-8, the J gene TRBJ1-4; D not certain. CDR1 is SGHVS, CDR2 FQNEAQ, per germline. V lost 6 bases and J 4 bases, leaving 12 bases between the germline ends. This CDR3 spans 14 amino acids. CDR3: CASSTTGSNEKLFF. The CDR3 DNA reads TGTGCCAGCAGTACGACGGGAAGTAATGAAAAACTGTTTTTT.

DNA for the CDR3: TGTGCCAGCAGTTTAGGGGGCTCCCCGGAGACCCAGTACTTC. This sequence encodes CASSLGGSPETQYF. The J gene is TRBJ2-5, the V gene TRBV27, with D possibly being TRBD1 (6 bases). The CDR3 totals 14 residues. Germline loops: CDR1 MNHEY, CDR2 SMNVEV (reference sequence). Trimming pared 2 bases from V and 5 bases from J, leaving 12 bases between.

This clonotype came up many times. The CDR3 DNA follows: TGCGCCAGCAACCCAGGGACAGGGGAGGATCAGCCCCAGCATTTT. Translated, it gives CASNPGTGEDQPQHF. The genes are TRBV5-1 and TRBJ1-5; 10 nucleotides align to TRBD1. After removal of 6 bases from V and 5 bases from J, the junction contained 8 bases not matched to a gene. The CDR3 spans 15 residues. Germline CDR1 and CDR2: SGHRS and YFSETQ.

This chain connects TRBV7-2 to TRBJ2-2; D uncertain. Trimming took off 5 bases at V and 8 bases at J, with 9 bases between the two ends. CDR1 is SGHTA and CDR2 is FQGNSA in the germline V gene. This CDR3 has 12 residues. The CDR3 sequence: CASSLTSGELFF. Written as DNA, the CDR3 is TGTGCCAGCAGCCTGACTTCTGGGGAGCTGTTTTTT.

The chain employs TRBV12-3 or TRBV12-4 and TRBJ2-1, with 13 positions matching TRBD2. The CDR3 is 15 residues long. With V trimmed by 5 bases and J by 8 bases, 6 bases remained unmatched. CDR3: CASSKLAGGPYEQFF. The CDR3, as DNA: TGTGCCAGCAGTAAACTAGCGGGAGGGCCGTATGAGCAGTTCTTC.

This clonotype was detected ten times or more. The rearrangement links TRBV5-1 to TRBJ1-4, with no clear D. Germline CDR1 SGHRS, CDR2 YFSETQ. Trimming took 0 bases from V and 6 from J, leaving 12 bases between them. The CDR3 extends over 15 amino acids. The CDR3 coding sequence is TGCGCCAGCAGCTTGGTCTCAGGTCCCGATGAAAAACTGTTTTTT. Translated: CASSLVSGPDEKLFF.

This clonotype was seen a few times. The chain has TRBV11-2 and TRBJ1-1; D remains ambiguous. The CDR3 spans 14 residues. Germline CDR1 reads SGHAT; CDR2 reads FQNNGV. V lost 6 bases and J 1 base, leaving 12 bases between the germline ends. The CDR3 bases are TGTGCCAGCAGTCCCACCCCGGCGAACACTGAAGCTTTCTTT. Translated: CASSPTPANTEAFF. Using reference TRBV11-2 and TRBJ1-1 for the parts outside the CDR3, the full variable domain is EAGVAQSPRYKIIEKRQSVAFWCNPISGHATLYWYQQILGQGPKLLIQFQNNGVVDDSQLPKDRFSAERLKGVDSTLKIQPAKLEDSAVYLCASSPTPANTEAFFGQGTRLTVV.

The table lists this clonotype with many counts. The CDR3 DNA is TGCAGTACTCAAGGACAGCCCCAGCATTTT. Translated, it gives CSTQGQPQHF. The chain carries TRBV20-1 and TRBJ1-5; D uncertain. The CDR3 consists of 10 residues. Germline-derived CDR1 and CDR2 are DFQATT and SNEGSKA (reference sequence). The V and J ends lost 8 bases and 7 bases respectively, with 9 bases between them.

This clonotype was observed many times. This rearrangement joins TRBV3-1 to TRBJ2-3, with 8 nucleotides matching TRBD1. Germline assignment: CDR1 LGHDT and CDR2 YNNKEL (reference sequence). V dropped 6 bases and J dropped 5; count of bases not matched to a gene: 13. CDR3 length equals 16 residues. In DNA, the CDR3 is TGTGCCAGCAGACTCAGGGGGCGAGGGAAAGAAGATACGCAGTATTTT. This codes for CASRLRGRGKEDTQYF.

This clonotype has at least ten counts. CDR3 sequence (DNA): TGCGCCAGCAGCCAAGGCCAGGGCAAGGGGAACACTGAAGCTTTCTTT. Translation: CASSQGQGKGNTEAFF. The chain couples TRBV4-1 to TRBJ1-1, with D maybe TRBD1 (5 bases). Trimming left V 1 base short and J 1 base short, with 13 bases between. Germline CDR1 and CDR2: MGHRA and YSYEKL. The CDR3 totals 16 residues.

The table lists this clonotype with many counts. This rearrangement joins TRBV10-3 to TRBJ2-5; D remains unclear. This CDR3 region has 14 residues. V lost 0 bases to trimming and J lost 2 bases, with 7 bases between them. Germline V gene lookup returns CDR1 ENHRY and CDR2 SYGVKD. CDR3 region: CAISESGRQETQYF. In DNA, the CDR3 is TGTGCCATCAGTGAGTCGGGCCGACAAGAGACCCAGTACTTC.

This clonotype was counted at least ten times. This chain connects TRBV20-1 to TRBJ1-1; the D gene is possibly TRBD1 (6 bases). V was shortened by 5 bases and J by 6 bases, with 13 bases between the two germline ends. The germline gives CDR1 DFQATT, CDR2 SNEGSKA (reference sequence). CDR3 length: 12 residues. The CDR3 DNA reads TGCAGTGCTTTCACAGGGTACGCTGAAGCTTTCTTT. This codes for CSAFTGYAEAFF.

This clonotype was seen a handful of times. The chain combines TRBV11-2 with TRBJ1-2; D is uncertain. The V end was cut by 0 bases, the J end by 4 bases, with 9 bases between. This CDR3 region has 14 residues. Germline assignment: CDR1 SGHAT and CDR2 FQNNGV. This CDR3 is CASSLETASYGYTF. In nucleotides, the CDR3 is TGTGCCAGCAGCTTAGAAACAGCCAGCTATGGCTACACCTTC. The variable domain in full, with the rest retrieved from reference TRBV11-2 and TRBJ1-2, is EAGVAQSPRYKIIEKRQSVAFWCNPISGHATLYWYQQILGQGPKLLIQFQNNGVVDDSQLPKDRFSAERLKGVDSTLKIQPAKLEDSAVYLCASSLETASYGYTFGSGTRLTVV.

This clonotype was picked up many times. The CDR3 reads CASSLDGHNGNTIYF. The CDR3 DNA reads TGTGCCAGCAGCTTGGACGGACACAATGGAAACACCATATATTTT. The chain links TRBV7-3 to TRBJ1-3; D possibly corresponds to TRBD1 (5 bases). CDR1 is SGHTA and CDR2 is FQGTGA in the germline V gene. V was clipped by 3 bases and J by 3 bases, with 12 bases between them. The CDR3 loop spans 15 amino acids. Drawing the rest from reference TRBV7-3 and TRBJ1-3, the complete variable domain is GAGVSQTPSNKVTEKGKYVELRCDPISGHTALYWYRQSLGQGPEFLIYFQGTGAADDSGLPNDRFFAVRPEGSVSTLKIQRTERGDSAVYLCASSLDGHNGNTIYFGEGSWLTVV.

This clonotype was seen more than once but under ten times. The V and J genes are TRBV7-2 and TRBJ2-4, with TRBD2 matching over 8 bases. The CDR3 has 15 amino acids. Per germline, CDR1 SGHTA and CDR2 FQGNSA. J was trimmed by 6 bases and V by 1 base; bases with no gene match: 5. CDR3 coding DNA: TGTGCCAGCAGCTTAGGCGGGAGGACTAGAAACATTCAGTACTTC. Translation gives CASSLGGRTRNIQYF.

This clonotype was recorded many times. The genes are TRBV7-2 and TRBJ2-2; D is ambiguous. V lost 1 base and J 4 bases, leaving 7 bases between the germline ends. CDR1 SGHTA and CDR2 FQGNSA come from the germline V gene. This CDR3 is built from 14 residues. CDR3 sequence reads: CASSLVFRTGELFF. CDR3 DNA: TGTGCCAGCAGCTTAGTGTTCCGCACCGGGGAGCTGTTTTTT. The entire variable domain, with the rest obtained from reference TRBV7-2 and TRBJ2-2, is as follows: GAGVSQSPSNKVTEKGKDVELRCDPISGHTALYWYRQSLGQGLEFLIYFQGNSAPDKSGLPSDRFSAERTGGSVSTLTIQRTQQEDSAVYLCASSLVFRTGELFFGEGSRLTVL.

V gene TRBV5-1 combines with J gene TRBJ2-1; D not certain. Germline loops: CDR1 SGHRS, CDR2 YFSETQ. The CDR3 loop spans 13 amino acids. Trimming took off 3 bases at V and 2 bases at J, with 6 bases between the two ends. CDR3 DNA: TGCGCCAGCAGCTCGGACGCCTACAATGAGCAGTTCTTC. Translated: CASSSDAYNEQFF.

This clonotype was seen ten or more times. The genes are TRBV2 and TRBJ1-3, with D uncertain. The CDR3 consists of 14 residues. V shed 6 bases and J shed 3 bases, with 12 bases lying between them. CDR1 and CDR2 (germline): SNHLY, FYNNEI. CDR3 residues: CASRTGEFGNTIYF. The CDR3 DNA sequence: TGTGCCAGCAGAACTGGTGAATTTGGAAACACCATATATTTT.

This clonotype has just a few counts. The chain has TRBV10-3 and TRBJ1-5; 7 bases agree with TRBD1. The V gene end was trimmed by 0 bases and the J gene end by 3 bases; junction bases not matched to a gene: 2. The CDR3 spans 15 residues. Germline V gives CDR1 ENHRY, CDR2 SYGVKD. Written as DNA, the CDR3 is TGTGCCATCAGTGAGTCACAGGGGTCCAATCAGCCCCAGCATTTT. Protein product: CAISESQGSNQPQHF.